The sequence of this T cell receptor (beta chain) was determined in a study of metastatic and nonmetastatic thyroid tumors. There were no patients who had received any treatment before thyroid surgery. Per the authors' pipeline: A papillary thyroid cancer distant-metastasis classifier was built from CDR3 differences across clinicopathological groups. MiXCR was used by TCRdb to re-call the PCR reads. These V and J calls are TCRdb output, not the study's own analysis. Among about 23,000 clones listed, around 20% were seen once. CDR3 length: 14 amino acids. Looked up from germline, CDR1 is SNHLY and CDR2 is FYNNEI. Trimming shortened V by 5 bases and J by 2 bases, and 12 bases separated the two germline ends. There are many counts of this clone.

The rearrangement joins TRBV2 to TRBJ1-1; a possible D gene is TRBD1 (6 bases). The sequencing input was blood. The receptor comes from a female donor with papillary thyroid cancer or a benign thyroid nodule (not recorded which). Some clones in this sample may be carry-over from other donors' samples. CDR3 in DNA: TGTGCCAGCAGTCGGAGGACAGTCAACACTGAAGCTTTCTTT. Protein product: CASSRRTVNTEAFF.